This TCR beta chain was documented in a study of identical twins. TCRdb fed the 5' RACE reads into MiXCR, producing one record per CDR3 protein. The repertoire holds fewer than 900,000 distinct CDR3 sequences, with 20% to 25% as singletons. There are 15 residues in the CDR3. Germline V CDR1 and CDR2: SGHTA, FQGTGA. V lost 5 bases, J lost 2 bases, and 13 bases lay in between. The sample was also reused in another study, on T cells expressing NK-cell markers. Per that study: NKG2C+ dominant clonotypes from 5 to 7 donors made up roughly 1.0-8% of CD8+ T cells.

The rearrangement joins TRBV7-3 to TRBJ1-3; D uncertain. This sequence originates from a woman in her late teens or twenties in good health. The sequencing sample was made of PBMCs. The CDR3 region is CASSPEASTGNTIYF. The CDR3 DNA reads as TGTGCCAGCAGCCCTGAAGCCAGTACTGGAAACACCATATATTTT. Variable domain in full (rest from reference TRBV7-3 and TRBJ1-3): GAGVSQTPSNKVTEKGKYVELRCDPISGHTALYWYRQSLGQGPEFLIYFQGTGAADDSGLPNDRFFAVRPEGSVSTLKIQRTERGDSAVYLCASSPEASTGNTIYFGEGSWLTVV.